The TCR beta chain described here comes from a study of blood T cells in healthy people across ages. Through a sample-barcoded 5' primer and a J-beta primer mix, a second PCR was run for roughly 7 to 11 cycles. In TCRdb, the 5' RACE reads were re-called with MiXCR into one record per CDR3 protein. This sample has roughly 570,000 distinct CDR3 sequences, with 27% found just once. CDR1 and CDR2 from the germline V gene are SGDLS and YYNGEE. Trimming removed 0 bases from V and 6 bases from J, with 9 bases in between. CDR3 length: 13 residues. Study-level findings and limits: PBMCs were not sorted, which prevented a conclusive comparison of naive versus antigen-experienced cells. Whereas aged donors had fewer naive CD4+ cells, long-lived donors had more of them and higher diversity.

This clonotype occurred many times. The antigen is not known. The rearrangement links TRBV9 to TRBJ1-1; the D gene is possibly TRBD1 (5 bases). The sample was blood. The receptor's source is a woman in her 70s in good health. CDR3 loop: CASSVGGDAEAFF. The DNA for the CDR3 is TGTGCCAGCAGCGTAGGCGGGGACGCTGAAGCTTTCTTT.